A selection of T cell receptor beta chains follows, all from one sample in a study of blood T cell repertoires in COVID-19. Profiled with immunoSEQ multiplex PCR; TCRdb holds only in-frame clones, not every one. Of about 150,000 clones in the sample, approximately 80% were seen once. Material: PBMCs or T cells enriched from blood (not recorded which). The receptors come from a man aged 70 or older who had been exposed to COVID-19. Both conserved end residues are trimmed from each CDR3. Size tells how often a clone was seen (once, few, many) or the class of an expanded clone, and some rows leave it out.

>TRBV19|.
ASSIGPPAAGGRNEQF
>TRBV9|.
ASSVAEVIAGEQY
>TRBV9|.
ASSVGTSGSLDNEQF
>TRBV6-5|.
ASSYSSSDTEAF
>TRBV9|.
ASSAPRGQGLNTGELF
>TRBV30|few
AWSDKGANQPQH
>TRBV2|.
ASGEDRGGNTIY
>TRBV7-9|once
ASSLNRGDSPLH
>TRBV5-6|.
ASSLLTGKQETQY
>TRBV18|.
ASSPDRSEQF
>TRBV6-1|.
ASSEMTGPGNTIY
>TRBV6-5|.
ASSYPGQVSSYEQY
>TRBV11-2|.
ASSFLSDGEAF
>TRBV6-5|.
ASSEGENTEAF
>TRBV7-2|.
ASRQTGTRGQETQY
>TRBV30|.
AWSTQGGPTGDTQY
>TRBV19|.
ASSRGLAGDSGANVLT
>TRBV18|.
ASSSTSGGANFLNEQF
>TRBV15|.
ATSRDPVQSYEQY
>TRBV5-5|.
ASNLGGNTEAF
>TRBV10-3|.
AISESLENTEAF
>TRBV12-3/TRBV12-4|.
ASSRTGSYEQY
>TRBV19|.
ASSITQYNSPLH
>TRBV28|.
ASVPGVGTGNTEAF
>TRBV7-9|once
ASSLASHYGYT
>TRBV6-5|.
ASSLDRNTEAF
>TRBV24-1|few
ATSDPRGPTGELF
>TRBV18|.
ASSPSTDTQY
>TRBV28|.
ASSSPFRGQRAGELF
>TRBV7-2|.
ASSPQGAGGMNEQF
>TRBV12-5|.
ASGLGQEADTQY
>TRBV7-2|.
ASSSDRGRTDTQY
>TRBV18|.
ASSQTDNEKLF
>TRBV9|.
ASSRMGLAGGSLPGELF
>TRBV4-1|.
ASSQVQGLSYT
>TRBV10-2|.
ATRLAENYEQY
>TRBV19|.
ASSTRRSSGGGAGELF
>TRBV6-5|.
ASSIGQGARSPLH
>TRBV30|once
AWRPPQGALTGFNYGYT
>TRBV18|.
ASSLQGAGELF
>TRBV4-2|.
ASSQGTSPDTQY
>TRBV2|.
ASSPTGVGQETQY
>TRBV19|.
ASSIDRQDTQY
>TRBV3-1/TRBV3-2|.
ASRAGREGKLF